A single sample is the source of the 13 T cell receptor beta chains below, sequenced in a study of blood T cell repertoires in COVID-19 (dated by TCRdb to about 2020). Receptor amplification or capture employed the immunoSEQ multiplex PCR assay. TCRdb mirrors the immuneACCESS table, restricted to in-frame sequences. Some clones are absent from its copies; in checked studies, under half trace to an unresolved V gene, and the reason for the others is unknown. The sample table lists fewer than 250,000 clones, around 86% of them with a count of one. The ten largest account for around 7% of the sample. Material: PBMCs or T cells enriched from blood (not recorded which). The origin of the receptors is a man aged 25 to 45 in a cohort exposed to, infected with or recovered from COVID-19 (not recorded which).

This chain uses TRBV21-1 with TRBJ2-5; the D call TRBD1 from the table was never checked on the DNA. TRBV21-1 is recorded as a pseudogene. This CDR3 contains 14 residues. The CDR3 here is CASSKQAPQETQYF. As DNA, the CDR3 is TGTGCCAGCAGCAAACAGGCTCCCCAAGAGACCCAGTACTTC.

Turning to this clone: Distinct nucleotide sequences in the sample also encode this CDR3. The chain is built from TRBV20-1 and TRBJ2-7; tentative D call: TRBD2 (6 bases). Germline CDR1 and CDR2: DFQATT and SNEGSKA (reference sequence). The length of the CDR3 is 11 residues. V was cut by 3 bases and J by 3 bases, with 6 bases left in between. The CDR3 here is CSARGGYEQYF. Here the CDR3 DNA reads TGCAGTGCTAGGGGGGGCTACGAGCAGTACTTC.

The rearrangement links TRBV7-9 to TRBJ1-1; 7 bases line up with TRBD1. The germline V gene has CDR1 SEHNR and CDR2 FQNEAQ (reference sequence). CDR3 length: 15 residues. V gave up 2 bases and J gave up 3 bases; unmatched junction bases: 6. CDR3 protein: CASSLKNRGDTEAFF. CDR3 nucleotide sequence: TGTGCCAGCAGCTTAAAGAACAGGGGTGACACTGAAGCTTTCTTT.

This chain uses TRBV19 with TRBJ1-1, with D unresolved. Trimming shortened V by 5 bases and J by 1 base, and 8 bases separated the two germline ends. Germline CDR1 LNHDA, CDR2 SQIVND (reference sequence). The CDR3 sequence is 13 residues long. The CDR3 DNA is TGTGCCAGTAGTTGGTACGGGAACACTGAAGCTTTCTTT. Translating it yields CASSWYGNTEAFF.

The genes are TRBV28 and TRBJ2-7, with no clear D. CDR3 length: 13 residues. Germline loops: CDR1 MDHEN, CDR2 SYDVKM. The germline V and J ends were trimmed by 10 bases and 0 bases, with 13 bases remaining between them. The CDR3 nucleotides read TGTGCCATACGCGGCACAAGCTCCTACGAGCAGTACTTC. Protein: CAIRGTSSYEQYF.

CDR3 sequence (DNA): TGCGCCAGCAGCCAAGTCGCTACTAGCACAGATACGCAGTATTTT. This codes for CASSQVATSTDTQYF. The chain carries TRBV4-3 and TRBJ2-3; D unclear. The CDR3 is made up of 15 amino acids. Germline V gene lookup returns CDR1 LGHNA and CDR2 YSLEER. The ends were cut back, 1 base at V and 0 bases at J, with 8 bases in the middle.

The chain recombines TRBV5-1 with TRBJ2-7, with 10 bases that match TRBD2. The CDR3 covers 15 residues. The V gene's germline CDR1 is SGHRS and CDR2 YFSETQ. V lost 4 bases, J lost 0 bases, and 4 bases stayed unmatched. Here the CDR3 DNA reads TGCGCCAGCAGCCGCCCTAGCGGGAGCTCCTACGAGCAGTACTTC. It encodes CASSRPSGSSYEQYF.

V usage is TRBV5-1 and J usage is TRBJ2-7, with a possible D match to TRBD1 (6 bases). The CDR3 totals 16 residues. V lost 4 bases and J 0 bases, leaving 17 bases between the germline ends. Germline V gene sequence: CDR1 SGHRS, CDR2 YFSETQ. In DNA form, the CDR3 reads TGCGCCAGCAGCCCGAAACAGGGCCCCTACTCCTACGAGCAGTACTTC. Encoded protein: CASSPKQGPYSYEQYF.

The CDR3 DNA is TGTGCCAGCAGCTTTGATAGAAATGAGCAGTTCTTC. Its protein is CASSFDRNEQFF. The genes are TRBV5-4 and TRBJ2-1; no firm D call. CDR3 length: 12 residues. The germline CDR1 and CDR2 sequences are SGHNT and YYREEE (reference sequence). Trimming removed 2 bases from V and 7 bases from J, with 7 bases in between.

This clone showed up many times. The chain uses TRBV4-2 and TRBJ1-5; 8 bases align to TRBD1. V shed 0 bases, J shed 5 bases, and the junction held 3 bases outside the gene matches. CDR1 and CDR2 from the germline V gene are LGHNA and YNFKEQ. This CDR3 contains 15 residues. For the CDR3, the DNA is TGTGCCAGCAGCCAAGACAGGGGGCGGGATCAGCCCCAGCATTTT. Translation: CASSQDRGRDQPQHF.

V usage is TRBV6-5 and J usage is TRBJ2-1, with no clear D. The germline CDR1 and CDR2 sequences are MNHEY and SVGAGI. V was trimmed by 2 bases and J by 3 bases, leaving 8 bases between them. The CDR3 has 14 residues. The CDR3, as DNA: TGTGCCAGCAGTTACCGGAGCTACTACAATGAGCAGTTCTTC. Protein sequence: CASSYRSYYNEQFF.

The chain couples TRBV5-6 to TRBJ1-1; D is unclear. This CDR3 is 14 amino acids long. From germline, CDR1 is SGHDT and CDR2 YYEEEE. The germline V and J ends were trimmed by 0 bases and 1 base, with 7 bases remaining between them. For the CDR3, the DNA is TGTGCCAGCAGCTTGGGGCAGGCGAACACTGAAGCTTTCTTT. Amino acid sequence: CASSLGQANTEAFF.

The gene calls are TRBV13 and TRBJ2-5, with D possibly matching TRBD1 (6 bases). The CDR3 covers 15 residues. Germline values: CDR1 PRHDT, CDR2 FYEKMQ (reference sequence). V lost 5 bases to trimming and J lost 1 base, with 14 bases between them. CDR3 in amino acids: CASSPDGQSQETQYF. CDR3 in DNA: TGTGCCAGCAGCCCGGACGGACAGTCCCAAGAGACCCAGTACTTC. Full variable domain (missing parts from reference TRBV13 and TRBJ2-5): AAGVIQSPRHLIKEKRETATLKCYPIPRHDTVYWYQQGPGQDPQFLISFYEKMQSDKGSIPDRFSAQQFSDYHSELNMSSLELGDSALYFCASSPDGQSQETQYFGPGTRLLVL.